A selection of T cell receptor beta chains follows, all from one sample in a study of blood T cell repertoires in COVID-19. Profiling relied on immunoSEQ multiplex PCR, and the TCRdb table lists in-frame clones only, not all of them. The sample contains some 460,000 clones, about 90% of which appear only once. The sequenced sample consisted of PBMCs or T cells enriched from blood (not recorded which). These receptors were obtained from a woman in her late teens or twenties who had recovered from COVID-19. Both conserved end residues are part of each CDR3. A D gene is named only where the DNA matches it firmly. Some rows have no size entry. The others give once, few or many, or a class for an expanded clone.

d_gene	abundance	v_gene	j_gene	CDR3aa	CDR3nt
TRBD2	NA	TRBV5-1	TRBJ2-2	CASSLGPGAGGTGELFF	TGCGCCAGCAGCTTGGGCCCTGGCGCGGGGGGGACCGGGGAGCTGTTTTTT
NA	NA	TRBV27	TRBJ1-6	CASSPRVGYLYNSPLHF	TGTGCCAGCAGTCCCCGCGTGGGCTATCTTTATAATTCACCCCTCCACTTT
TRBD1	once	TRBV5-8	TRBJ2-1	CASSQLTRTGGNNEQFF	TGTGCCAGCAGCCAGCTGACCCGGACAGGGGGAAACAATGAGCAGTTCTTC
NA	NA	TRBV6-5	TRBJ1-2	CASSPAGGVYGYTF	TGTGCCAGCAGCCCCGCGGGGGGAGTCTATGGCTACACCTTC
TRBD2	NA	TRBV5-1	TRBJ2-2	CASSPLAGGTGELFF	TGCGCCAGCAGCCCCTTAGCGGGGGGCACCGGGGAGCTGTTTTTT
TRBD1	NA	TRBV3-1/TRBV3-2	TRBJ2-7	CASSLTGASYEQYF	TGTGCCAGCAGCCTAACAGGGGCCAGCTACGAGCAGTACTTC
NA	NA	TRBV6-5	TRBJ1-5	CASTGRGDSNQPQHF	TGTGCCAGCACCGGCAGGGGAGATTCCAATCAGCCCCAGCATTTT
NA	NA	TRBV19	TRBJ1-1	CASSRRALKDTEAFF	TGTGCCAGTAGTCGGAGGGCCCTGAAGGACACTGAAGCTTTCTTT
NA	once	TRBV7-2	TRBJ1-2	CASRQEDYGYTF	TGTGCCAGCAGACAAGAGGACTATGGCTACACCTTC
TRBD1	NA	TRBV12-5	TRBJ2-5	CASGSRGQGEETQYF	TGTGCTAGTGGTTCGCGCGGACAGGGGGAAGAGACCCAGTACTTC
NA	NA	TRBV2	TRBJ2-1	CASSVDRNSNEQFF	TGTGCCAGCAGTGTCGACAGGAATAGCAATGAGCAGTTCTTC
NA	NA	TRBV30	TRBJ1-2	CAWSVFTGKGYTF	TGTGCCTGGAGTGTATTTACAGGGAAAGGCTACACCTTC
NA	NA	TRBV18	TRBJ1-5	CASSLPEEPQHF	TGTGCCAGCTCCCTACCCGAAGAGCCCCAGCATTTT
NA	few	TRBV13	TRBJ2-1	CASSFQRETVTSYNEQFF	TGTGCCAGCAGCTTTCAGCGTGAGACAGTGACCTCCTACAATGAGCAGTTCTTC
TRBD1	NA	TRBV7-3	TRBJ2-5	CASSRQGAVGETQYF	TGTGCCAGCAGCCGACAGGGGGCGGTAGGAGAGACCCAGTACTTC
NA	NA	TRBV7-9	TRBJ2-5	CASSFESQETQYF	TGTGCCAGCAGCTTTGAGAGTCAAGAGACCCAGTACTTC
NA	NA	TRBV19	TRBJ2-7	CASSGITTGKEGYEQYF	TGTGCCAGTAGTGGGATCACTACAGGGAAAGAGGGCTACGAGCAGTACTTC
TRBD1	NA	TRBV5-1	TRBJ2-3	CASSRRDRVADTQYF	TGCGCCAGCAGCCGTCGGGACAGGGTAGCAGATACGCAGTATTTT
NA	NA	TRBV7-9	TRBJ1-2	CASSHVDSGYTF	TGTGCCAGCAGCCACGTGGACAGTGGCTACACCTTC
NA	NA	TRBV27	TRBJ2-5	CASRTGTSEETQYF	TGTGCCAGCCGGACCGGGACTTCCGAAGAGACCCAGTACTTC
NA	NA	TRBV18	TRBJ2-3	CASSPPVQGIGTDTQYF	TGTGCCAGCTCACCACCGGTACAGGGAATTGGGACAGATACGCAGTATTTT
NA	NA	TRBV7-8	TRBJ1-4	CASSFETTNEKLFF	TGTGCCAGCAGCTTCGAGACAACTAATGAAAAACTGTTTTTT
TRBD2	NA	TRBV5-1	TRBJ2-1	CASSLASGLDEQFF	TGCGCCAGCAGCTTGGCTAGCGGGCTAGATGAGCAGTTCTTC
NA	NA	TRBV6-5	TRBJ1-6	CASSYTQGNLHF	TGTGCCAGCAGTTACACTCAGGGTAACCTCCACTTT
TRBD1	once	TRBV12-5	TRBJ2-7	CASGSVPGTGPYEQYF	TGTGCTAGTGGTTCGGTTCCCGGGACAGGGCCGTACGAGCAGTACTTC